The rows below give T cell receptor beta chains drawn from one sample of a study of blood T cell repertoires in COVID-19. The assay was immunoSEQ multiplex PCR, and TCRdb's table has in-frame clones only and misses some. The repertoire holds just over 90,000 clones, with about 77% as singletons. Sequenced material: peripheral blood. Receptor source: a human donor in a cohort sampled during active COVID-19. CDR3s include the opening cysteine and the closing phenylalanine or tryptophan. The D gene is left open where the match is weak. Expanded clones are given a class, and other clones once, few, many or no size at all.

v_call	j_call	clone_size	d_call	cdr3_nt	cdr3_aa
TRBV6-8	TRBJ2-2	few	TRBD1	TGTGCCAGCAGTTCCTGTCTAGGGACAGGGAGTTTGAACACCGGGGAGCTGTTTTTT	CASSSCLGTGSLNTGELFF
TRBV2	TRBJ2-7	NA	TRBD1	TGTGCCAGCAGTAGGGGGACAGGTCCTTACGAGCAGTACTTC	CASSRGTGPYEQYF
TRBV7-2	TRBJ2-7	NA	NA	TGTGCCAGCAGCTCTAGGGGGACCCAAGCCTACGAGCAGTACTTC	CASSSRGTQAYEQYF
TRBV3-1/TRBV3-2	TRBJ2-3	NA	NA	TGTGCCAGCAGCCCCCTCCGACCGAGTAAGGGGGATACGCAGTATTTT	CASSPLRPSKGDTQYF
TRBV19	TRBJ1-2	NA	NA	TGTGCCAGTAGGGAGGGCGTCTATGGCTACACCTTC	CASREGVYGYTF
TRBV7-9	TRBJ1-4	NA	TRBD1	TGTGCCAGCAGCTTAAAGATGGGACAGGGATCAGAAAAACTGTTTTTT	CASSLKMGQGSEKLFF
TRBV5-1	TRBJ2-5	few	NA	TGCGCCAGCAGCAACAAAAGGGGGACCCAGTACTTC	CASSNKRGTQYF
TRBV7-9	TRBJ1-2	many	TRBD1	TGTGCCAGCAGCTTAGGGCAGGGGGTCGACTATGGCTACACCTTC	CASSLGQGVDYGYTF
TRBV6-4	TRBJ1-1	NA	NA	TGTGCCAGCAGTGTGGGCGAGAACACTGAAGCTTTCTTT	CASSVGENTEAFF
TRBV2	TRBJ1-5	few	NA	TGTGCCAGCAGTGACAGGGTTCTTAATCAGCCCCAGCATTTT	CASSDRVLNQPQHF
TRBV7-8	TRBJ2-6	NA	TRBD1	TGTGCCAGCAGCTTAGCGAGGACAGGGTTGGCCAACGTCCTGACTTTC	CASSLARTGLANVLTF
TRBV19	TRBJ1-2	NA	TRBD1	TGTGCCAGTACAACGATAAGGGGGGACAGAGATGGCTACACCTTC	CASTTIRGDRDGYTF
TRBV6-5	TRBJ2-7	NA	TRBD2	TGTGCCAGCAGTTTAAGCAGCGGGGGGGATTACGAGCAGTACTTC	CASSLSSGGDYEQYF
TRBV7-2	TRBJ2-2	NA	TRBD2	TGTGCCAGCAGCCAAAGGACCGGGACTAGCGTCACCGGGGAGCTGTTTTTT	CASSQRTGTSVTGELFF
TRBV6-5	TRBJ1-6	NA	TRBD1	TGTGCCAGCAGTTACAGGGGGCAATCACCCCTCCACTTT	CASSYRGQSPLHF
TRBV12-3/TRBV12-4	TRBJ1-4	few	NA	TGTGCCAGCAGTATCAGGGTCAATGAAAAACTGTTTTTT	CASSIRVNEKLFF
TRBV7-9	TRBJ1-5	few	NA	TGTGCCAGCAGCTTAGCGACAGGCAATCAGCCCCAGCATTTT	CASSLATGNQPQHF
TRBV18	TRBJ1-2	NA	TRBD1	TGTGCCAGCTCACCACCAGGGGGCGAAATCCGAGCTAACTATGGCTACACCTTC	CASSPPGGEIRANYGYTF
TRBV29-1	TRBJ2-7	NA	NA	TGCAGCGTTTCGGTGGGGACACCCCCTTCCTACGAGCAGTACTTC	CSVSVGTPPSYEQYF
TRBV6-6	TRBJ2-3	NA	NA	TGTGCCAGCAGCCGCCCCAGGGGAAGGGGCACAGATACGCAGTATTTT	CASSRPRGRGTDTQYF
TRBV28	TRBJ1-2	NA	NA	TGTGCCAGCAGCGGGAACTATGGCTACACCTTC	CASSGNYGYTF
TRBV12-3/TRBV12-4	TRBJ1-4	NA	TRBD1	TGTGCCAGCAGTCAGGGGGCCGAGGAAAAACTGTTTTTT	CASSQGAEEKLFF
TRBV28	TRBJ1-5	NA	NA	TGTGCCAGCAGTTTACACTCTTTAAATCAGCCCCAGCATTTT	CASSLHSLNQPQHF
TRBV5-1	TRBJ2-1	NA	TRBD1	TGCGCCAGCAGCCCCCAAGACAGGGGACCAAACAATGAGCAGTTCTTC	CASSPQDRGPNNEQFF
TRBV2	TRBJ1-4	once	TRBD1	TGTGCCAGCAGTGCCAAACAGGGGTTCGCATCACGTGAAAAACTGTTTTTT	CASSAKQGFASREKLFF
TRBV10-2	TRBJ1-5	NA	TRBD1	TGCGCCAGCACGGGACAGGTCATTCAGCCCCAGCATTTT	CASTGQVIQPQHF
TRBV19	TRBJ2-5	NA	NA	TGTGCCAGTAACGCAGGGATCCAAGAGACCCAGTACTTC	CASNAGIQETQYF
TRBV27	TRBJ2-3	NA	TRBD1	TGTGCCAGCAGTCCCGACAGGGACCAGGGAGATACGCAGTATTTT	CASSPDRDQGDTQYF
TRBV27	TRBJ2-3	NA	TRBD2	TGTGCCAGCTGCAAACGTTGGGGGGGATCTAGCACAGATACGCAGTATTTT	CASCKRWGGSSTDTQYF